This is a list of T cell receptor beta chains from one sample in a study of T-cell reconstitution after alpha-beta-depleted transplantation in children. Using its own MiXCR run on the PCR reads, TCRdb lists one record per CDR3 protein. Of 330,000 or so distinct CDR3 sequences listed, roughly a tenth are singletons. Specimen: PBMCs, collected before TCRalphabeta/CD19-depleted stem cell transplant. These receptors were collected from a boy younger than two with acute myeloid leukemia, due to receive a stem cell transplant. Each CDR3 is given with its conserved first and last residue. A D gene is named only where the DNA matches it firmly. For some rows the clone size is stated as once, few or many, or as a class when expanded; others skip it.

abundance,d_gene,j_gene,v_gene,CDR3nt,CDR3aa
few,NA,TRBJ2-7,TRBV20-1,TGCAGTGCTGCCCGCAACGAGCAGTACTTC,CSAARNEQYF
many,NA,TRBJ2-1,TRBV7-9,TGTGCCAGCAGCGGTACGGGGCTAGGGTTCTACAATGAGCAGTTCTTC,CASSGTGLGFYNEQFF
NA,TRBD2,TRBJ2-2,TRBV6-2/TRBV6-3,TGTGCCAGCAAAGTAGCGGGAGGCACCGGGGAGCTGTTTTTT,CASKVAGGTGELFF
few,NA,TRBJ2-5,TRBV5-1,TGCGCCAGCAGCCCGGGGTCCCCTGAGACCCAGTACTTC,CASSPGSPETQYF
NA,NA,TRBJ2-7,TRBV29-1,TGCAGCGTTGAAGGTCTCTATGGGGCTCGCTACTACGAGCAGTACTTC,CSVEGLYGARYYEQYF
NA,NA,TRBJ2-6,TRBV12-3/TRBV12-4,TGTGCCAGCAGCCCATTAGTGGCCTCGACAGGTCCCGTGGCCAACGTCCTGACTTTC,CASSPLVASTGPVANVLTF
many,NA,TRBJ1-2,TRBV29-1,TGCAGCGACCGGAGTAACTATGGCTACACCTTC,CSDRSNYGYTF
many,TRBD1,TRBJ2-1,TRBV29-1,TGCAGCGTTGTAGGGACAGGGGTCTACAATGAGCAGTTCTTC,CSVVGTGVYNEQFF
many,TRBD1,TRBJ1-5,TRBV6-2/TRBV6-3,TGTGCCAGCAGCAAGGACAGGGCCAATCAGCCCCAGCATTTT,CASSKDRANQPQHF
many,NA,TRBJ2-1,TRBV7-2,TGTGCCAGCAGCTTAGAAGTGGTGGGAGGAGAGCAGTTCTTC,CASSLEVVGGEQFF
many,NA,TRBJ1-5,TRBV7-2,TGTGCCAGCAGCTTAGTCTCCGGCAATCAGCCCCAGCATTTT,CASSLVSGNQPQHF
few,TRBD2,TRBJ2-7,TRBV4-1,TGCGCCAGCAGCCAAGCCCCGGGACTAGCGTCCTACGAGCAGTACTTC,CASSQAPGLASYEQYF
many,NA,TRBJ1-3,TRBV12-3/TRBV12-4,TGTGCCAGCAGTCCCGGACGGAACTCTGGAAACACCATATATTTT,CASSPGRNSGNTIYF
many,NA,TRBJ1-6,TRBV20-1,TGCAGTGCTAGGACGCGCCTAGGGCTTAGCTCCTATAATTCACCCCTCCACTTT,CSARTRLGLSSYNSPLHF
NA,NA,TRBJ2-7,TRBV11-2,TGTGCCAGCAGTTTAGGACCCCACTACGAGCAGTACTTC,CASSLGPHYEQYF
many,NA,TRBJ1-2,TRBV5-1,TGCGCCAGCAGCTTAAGAGGGAACTATGGCTACACCTTC,CASSLRGNYGYTF
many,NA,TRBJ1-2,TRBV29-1,TGCAGCGTTTCGGGGTGGAGCTATGGCTACACCTTC,CSVSGWSYGYTF
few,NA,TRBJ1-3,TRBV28,TGTGCCAGCAGTCATCCTGGAAACACCATATATTTT,CASSHPGNTIYF